Included here is one T cell receptor beta chain sequence, with context. Its antigen is undetermined. The CDR3 is 15 residues long. Germline values: CDR1 LNHDA, CDR2 SQIVND (reference sequence). The V gene lost 3 bases and the J gene lost 5 bases, with 14 bases spanning the gap. This sample is part of a study of shared clonotypes between healthy human individuals. Background on the study: A couple of female and a few male donors aged 18 to 49 were enrolled. Three CD4 naive, three CD4 memory, two CD8 naive and one CD8 memory plate were used per donor. Broader study findings: Clonotypes which were not shared had lower generation probabilities than clonotypes that all four donors shared.

The assay ran at deep level. Sequenced by immunoSEQ multiplex PCR; TCRdb stores in-frame clones only, minus some. In the table there are over a million clones, about 98.5% of which are singletons. The genes are TRBV19 and TRBJ2-1, with unresolved D. This sequence was found in a man in his thirties or forties in good health. Material: naive CD4+ T cells sorted from blood. Subset defined: CD45RA+ positively selected. The CDR3 spells CASSIPGRLHNEQFF. The CDR3, as DNA: TGTGCCAGTAGTATCCCCGGCCGGTTGCACAATGAGCAGTTCTTC.